Listed below are T cell receptor beta chains from one sample, sequenced in a study of cytomegalovirus exposure and HLA in healthy donors. The repertoire was sequenced with immunoSEQ multiplex PCR; TCRdb's copy has only in-frame clones and lacks some. The sample data list about 130,000 clones. Sequencing was carried out using PBMCs. These receptor sequences come from a man aged 35 to 55 in good health and CMV-seronegative. Both conserved end residues are part of each CDR3. D genes are given only for firm matches.

v_call,j_call,d_call,cdr3_nt,cdr3_aa
TRBV7-2,TRBJ2-1,TRBD2,TGTGCCAGCAGCTTAGATCGGGGACTAGCGGGAGTTGAGCAGTTCTTC,CASSLDRGLAGVEQFF
TRBV10-2,TRBJ2-2,.,TGCGCCAGCAGTGGGGAAGGAGGGGCCGCGAACACCGGGGAGCTGTTTTTT,CASSGEGGAANTGELFF
TRBV11-2,TRBJ1-3,.,TGTGCCAGCAGCTCCCTAAACGGAAACACCATATATTTT,CASSSLNGNTIYF
TRBV28,TRBJ1-1,TRBD1,TGTGCCAGCAGTGGATACACCCCAGGGGGCAACACTGAAGCTTTCTTT,CASSGYTPGGNTEAFF
TRBV29-1,TRBJ2-1,.,TGCAGCGTTGAAGGTCTAGAGGTTAATGAGCAGTTCTTC,CSVEGLEVNEQFF
TRBV4-3,TRBJ1-2,TRBD1,TGCGCCAGCAGCCATTACACAGGGGGCTCAAACTATGGCTACACCTTC,CASSHYTGGSNYGYTF
TRBV10-3,TRBJ2-7,TRBD2,TGTGCCATCAGCCCCCTCGGGGTAGCGGGAGGGAGCGAGCAGTACTTC,CAISPLGVAGGSEQYF
TRBV7-6,TRBJ2-7,TRBD1,TGTGCCAGCGCCGGGACAGGCCAATCCTACGAGCAGTACTTC,CASAGTGQSYEQYF
TRBV7-9,TRBJ2-7,TRBD2,TGTGCCAGCAGCTTGTCCGGACTAGTAGGCGAGCAGTACTTC,CASSLSGLVGEQYF
TRBV29-1,TRBJ1-1,.,TGCAGCGTTCAGACACGAATGAACACTGAAGCTTTCTTT,CSVQTRMNTEAFF
TRBV6-5,TRBJ1-5,TRBD1,TGTGCCAGCAGGCAGACAGGGATCGACAATCAGCCCCAGCATTTT,CASRQTGIDNQPQHF
TRBV6-1,TRBJ1-4,.,TGTGCCAGCAGTGCCCAGGGTGGAGAAAAACTGTTTTTT,CASSAQGGEKLFF
TRBV5-4,TRBJ1-2,.,TGTGCCAGCAGCTTCGCCCGGGACTATGGCTACACCTTC,CASSFARDYGYTF
TRBV7-2,TRBJ2-5,.,TGTGCCAGCAGCTTAGTAGGCGGGCAAGAGACCCAGTACTTC,CASSLVGGQETQYF
TRBV7-9,TRBJ2-7,TRBD1,TGTGCCAGCAGCCCAAAGACAGGGCCCTTTGGCGAGCAGTACTTC,CASSPKTGPFGEQYF
TRBV7-8,TRBJ2-7,.,TGTGCCAGCGGCTTAGGTCTAGGATTCTACGAGCAGTACTTC,CASGLGLGFYEQYF
TRBV11-3,TRBJ2-7,TRBD1,TGTGCCAGCAGACAGGGGAAATACGAGCAGTACTTC,CASRQGKYEQYF
TRBV6-5,TRBJ2-1,TRBD2,TGTGCCAGCCGGCCAGAACTAGCGGGAATGTATGAGCAGTTCTTC,CASRPELAGMYEQFF
TRBV27,TRBJ2-5,TRBD1,TGTGCCAGCAGTTTACTACCAGGGGGCAGGACCCAGTACTTC,CASSLLPGGRTQYF
TRBV7-8,TRBJ2-7,TRBD2,TGTGCCAGCAGCCGAGCGGGAGGCTACGAGCAGTACTTC,CASSRAGGYEQYF
TRBV11-3,TRBJ2-5,TRBD1,TGTGCCAGCAGCCCCTCCGGGACAGGGGAGGAGACCCAGTACTTC,CASSPSGTGEETQYF
TRBV6-1,TRBJ2-6,TRBD2,TGTGCCAGCAGTGAAGCCCCGGGACTAGCGGGAAATGGACCTGGGGCCAACGTCCTGACTTTC,CASSEAPGLAGNGPGANVLTF
TRBV19,TRBJ2-7,.,TGTGCCAGTAGTGTCTCTTCCGGGACACCTTACTACGAGCAGTACTTC,CASSVSSGTPYYEQYF
TRBV5-4,TRBJ2-1,.,TGTGCCAGCAGCTTGAAACAACCCCCCTACAATGAGCAGTTCTTC,CASSLKQPPYNEQFF
TRBV28,TRBJ2-5,.,TGTGCCAGCAGTCTACAGGGGAGGGAGACCCAGTACTTC,CASSLQGRETQYF
TRBV5-4,TRBJ1-6,.,TGTGCCAGCAGTAACGGCGGGCAGGGGTTGAATTCACCCCTCCACTTT,CASSNGGQGLNSPLHF
TRBV7-3,TRBJ2-2,TRBD1,TGTGCCAGCAGCTTAAGGCCGGGACAGGGGACCACCGGGGAGCTGTTTTTT,CASSLRPGQGTTGELFF